Sequencing of this T cell receptor (beta chain) was carried out in a study of PD-1 blockade in classical Hodgkin lymphoma. The protocol was immunoSEQ multiplex PCR, while the TCRdb copy is restricted to in-frame clones and leaves out a portion. In the table there are tens of thousands of clones, around 90% of which are singletons. CDR1 is MNHEY and CDR2 is SMNVEV in the germline V gene (reference sequence). The CDR3 runs to 12 residues. With 2 bases removed from V and 7 bases from J, the gap between germline ends came to 9 bases. Noted time point: cycle 4 day 1 (C4D1), after more than 5 weeks of nivolumab. In every patient, relapse followed autologous stem cell transplantation, while exposure to brentuximab vedotin differed.

V is TRBV27 and J is TRBJ2-7; tentative D call: TRBD1 (5 bases). The sequence was obtained from a human donor with classical Hodgkin lymphoma. This specimen consisted of peripheral blood mononuclear cells (PBMCs), obtained before the fourth cycle of nivolumab. The CDR3 spells CASSLPGREQYF. The DNA of the CDR3 is TGTGCCAGCAGTTTACCAGGGCGTGAGCAGTACTTC.